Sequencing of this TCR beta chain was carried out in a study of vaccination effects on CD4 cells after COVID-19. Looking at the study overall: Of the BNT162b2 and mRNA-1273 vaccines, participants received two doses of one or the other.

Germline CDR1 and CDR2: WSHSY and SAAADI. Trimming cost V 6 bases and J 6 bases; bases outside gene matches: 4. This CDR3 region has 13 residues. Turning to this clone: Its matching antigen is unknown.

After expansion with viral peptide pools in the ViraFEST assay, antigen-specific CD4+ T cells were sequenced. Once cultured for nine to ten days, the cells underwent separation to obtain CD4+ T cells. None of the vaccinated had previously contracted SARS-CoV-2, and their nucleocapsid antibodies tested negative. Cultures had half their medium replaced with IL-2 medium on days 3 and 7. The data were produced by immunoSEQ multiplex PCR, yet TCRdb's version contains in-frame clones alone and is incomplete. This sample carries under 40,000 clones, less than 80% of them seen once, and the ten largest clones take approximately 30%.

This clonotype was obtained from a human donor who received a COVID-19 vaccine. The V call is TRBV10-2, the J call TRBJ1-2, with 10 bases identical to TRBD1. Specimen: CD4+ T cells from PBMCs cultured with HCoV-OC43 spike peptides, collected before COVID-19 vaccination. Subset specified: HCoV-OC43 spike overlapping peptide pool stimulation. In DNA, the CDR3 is TGCGCCAGCAGCGACAGGGGGCTTGATGGCTACACCTTC. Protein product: CASSDRGLDGYTF.